These 21 T cell receptor beta chains were all obtained from the same sample, sequenced in a study of PD-1 blockade in classical Hodgkin lymphoma. Each patient's relapse followed autologous stem cell transplantation, and brentuximab vedotin exposure varied. Assay used: immunoSEQ multiplex PCR; TCRdb lists only in-frame clones, some missing. The data contain tens of thousands of clones, around 70% of them singletons. This specimen was peripheral blood mononuclear cells (PBMCs), taken before the second cycle of nivolumab. The receptor set was obtained from a human donor with classical Hodgkin lymphoma.

The chain combines TRBV4-1 with TRBJ1-1, with D maybe TRBD1 (5 bases). V lost 0 bases to trimming and J lost 0 bases, with 8 bases between them. This CDR3 contains 15 residues. The germline V gene encodes CDR1 MGHRA and CDR2 YSYEKL. The CDR3 protein is CASSQEWTLNTEAFF. The CDR3 nucleotides read TGCGCCAGCAGCCAAGAGTGGACACTGAACACTGAAGCTTTCTTT.

The chain carries TRBV11-2 and TRBJ2-7; 8 nucleotides line up with TRBD2. This CDR3 contains 12 residues. V lost 8 bases and J lost 6; bases outside the gene matches: 6. Germline V lookup: CDR1 SGHAT, CDR2 FQNNGV. CDR3 coding DNA: TGTGCCAGCGCAGCGGGGGTAGCCGAGCAGTACTTC. This translates into CASAAGVAEQYF.

The chain uses TRBV5-1 and TRBJ1-2, with 7 bases matching TRBD1. Trimming took 4 bases from V and 6 from J; bases not matched to a gene: 3. The CDR3 runs to 12 residues. Germline V gene data show CDR1 as SGHRS and CDR2 as YFSETQ. CDR3 nucleotide sequence: TGCGCCAGCAGCGCAACAGGGGATGGCTACACCTTC. Translated: CASSATGDGYTF.

The chain couples TRBV30 to TRBJ1-5; 10 bases are shared with TRBD1. This CDR3 has 15 residues. CDR1 GTSNPN and CDR2 SVGIG come from the germline V gene (reference sequence). Losses at the gene ends were 2 bases for V and 6 bases for J; bases not matched to a gene: 7. CDR3 region: CAWSRTGQGSQPQHF. In DNA form, the CDR3 reads TGTGCCTGGAGTCGCACGGGACAGGGGAGTCAGCCCCAGCATTTT.

The V and J genes are TRBV7-9 and TRBJ1-5, with D hard to call. The CDR3 runs 13 residues. V was pared by 3 bases and J by 5 bases, with 8 bases between. Looked up from germline, CDR1 is SEHNR and CDR2 is FQNEAQ (reference sequence). CDR3 coding DNA: TGTGCCAGCAGCTTCCTCGAGGATCAGCCCCAGCATTTT. Its translation: CASSFLEDQPQHF.

In its sample, this clone is medium-sized. The gene calls are TRBV5-6 and TRBJ1-6, with D possibly being TRBD1 (5 bases). This CDR3 contains 14 residues. Germline loops: CDR1 SGHDT, CDR2 YYEEEE. V shed 2 bases and J shed 9 bases, with 12 bases lying between them. DNA for the CDR3: TGTGCCAGCAGCTTAAACAGGAGGGGTTCACCCCTCCACTTT. Translated, it gives CASSLNRRGSPLHF.

This clone was picked up a small number of times. The J gene is TRBJ2-7, the V gene TRBV28, with 8 bases fitting TRBD2. CDR3 length: 14 amino acids. The germline V gene has CDR1 MDHEN and CDR2 SYDVKM. The CDR3 DNA reads as TGTGCCAGCAGTCCTGGTATTCAAGGACTAGCTTGGCACGTC. Translation gives CASSPGIQGLAWHV.

This clone came up a few times. The chain has TRBV10-3 and TRBJ2-7, with a weak D call TRBD2 (6 bases). Trimming left V 4 bases short and J 2 bases short, with 15 bases between. Germline V gene lookup returns CDR1 ENHRY and CDR2 SYGVKD. The CDR3 extends over 15 amino acids. CDR3 region: CAISGGADAAYEQYF. The DNA for the CDR3 is TGTGCCATCAGTGGCGGGGCGGACGCTGCCTACGAGCAGTACTTC.

The chain uses TRBV5-4 and TRBJ1-1; the D is unclear. The CDR3 consists of 13 residues. V shed 3 bases and J shed 1 base, with 7 bases lying between them. CDR1 is SGHNT, CDR2 YYREEE, per germline (reference sequence). The CDR3 sequence: CASSYGRNTEAFF. DNA for the CDR3: TGTGCCAGCAGCTACGGGCGGAACACTGAAGCTTTCTTT.

The rearrangement joins TRBV29-1 to TRBJ1-5, with TRBD1 as a possible D gene (6 bases). The CDR3 contains 14 residues. Trimming pared 6 bases from V and 4 bases from J, leaving 16 bases between. CDR1 and CDR2 (germline): SQVTM, ANQGSEA. This CDR3 reads CSVLDTGLNQPQHF. The CDR3 bases are TGCAGCGTCCTTGACACAGGGTTGAATCAGCCCCAGCATTTT.

The J gene is TRBJ1-1, the V gene TRBV7-9; D is ambiguous. The CDR3 is 12 residues long. Germline V lookup: CDR1 SEHNR, CDR2 FQNEAQ (reference sequence). V lost 3 bases and J lost 9, with 11 bases in between. In DNA form, the CDR3 reads TGTGCCAGCAGCTTCCCCCCGAAGAAAGCTTTCTTT. Protein product: CASSFPPKKAFF.

The chain is built from TRBV2 and TRBJ2-5, with D possibly TRBD1 on 6 matching bases. CDR3 length: 15 amino acids. Germline V gene data show CDR1 as SNHLY and CDR2 as FYNNEI. The ends were cut back, 0 bases at V and 5 bases at J, with 13 bases in the middle. The CDR3 is CASSEALQGSETQYF. The CDR3 DNA follows: TGTGCCAGCAGTGAAGCTCTCCAGGGGTCGGAGACCCAGTACTTC.

The chain is built from TRBV5-1 and TRBJ1-1, with D hard to call. Per germline, CDR1 SGHRS and CDR2 YFSETQ. V dropped 0 bases and J dropped 3 bases, with 9 bases sitting between them. This CDR3 has 14 amino acids. The CDR3 DNA follows: TGCGCCAGCAGCTTGGGGGCAGGCGACACTGAAGCTTTCTTT. This encodes CASSLGAGDTEAFF.

The chain combines TRBV9 with TRBJ2-5; 7 positions agree with TRBD2. V trimming: 4 bases; J trimming: 4 bases; junction bases outside the gene matches: 4. This CDR3 contains 13 residues. Germline V CDR1 and CDR2: SGDLS, YYNGEE. The CDR3 region is CASSNPSGETQYF. The CDR3 region has the DNA TGTGCCAGCAGCAATCCTAGCGGAGAGACCCAGTACTTC.

This chain joins TRBV30 and TRBJ2-5, with TRBD1 identical over 9 bases. The CDR3 is 15 residues long. V dropped 0 bases and J dropped 7; count of bases not matched to a gene: 9. CDR1 is GTSNPN and CDR2 is SVGIG in the germline V gene (reference sequence). In nucleotides, the CDR3 is TGTGCCTGGAGTGTTCCGACAGGGGGGCCAGGGACCCAGTACTTC. As protein: CAWSVPTGGPGTQYF.

The gene calls are TRBV4-1 and TRBJ1-6; D perhaps matches TRBD1 (5 bases). Germline CDR1 MGHRA, CDR2 YSYEKL. This CDR3 region has 15 residues. Trimming left V 5 bases short and J 7 bases short, with 15 bases between. For the CDR3, the DNA is TGCGCCAGCAGCGTTTGGGGGACGAAAAATTCACCCCTCCACTTT. Its translation: CASSVWGTKNSPLHF.

V gene TRBV5-6 combines with J gene TRBJ2-7; D is unclear. V lost 3 bases and J lost 2, with 12 bases in between. The CDR3 has 14 amino acids. CDR1 and CDR2 from the germline V gene are SGHDT and YYEEEE. This CDR3 is CASSSRHGAYEQYF. The CDR3 DNA reads TGTGCCAGCAGCTCTCGGCACGGTGCCTACGAGCAGTACTTC. Using reference TRBV5-6 and TRBJ2-7 for the parts outside the CDR3, the full variable domain is DAGVTQSPTHLIKTRGQQVTLRCSPKSGHDTVSWYQQALGQGPQFIFQYYEEEERQRGNFPDRFSGHQFPNYSSELNVNALLLGDSALYLCASSSRHGAYEQYFGPGTRLTVT.

The chain combines TRBV4-2 with TRBJ1-1, with D possibly TRBD1 on 5 matching bases. Per the germline V gene, CDR1 is LGHNA and CDR2 is YNFKEQ. V was clipped by 3 bases and J by 1 base, with 15 bases between them. The CDR3 covers 16 residues. The DNA of the CDR3 is TGTGCCAGCAGCCAGGCCGCCGGGACGGCGAACACTGAAGCTTTCTTT. This codes for CASSQAAGTANTEAFF.

Note on this clone: Within the sample, other DNA sequences also encode this same CDR3. The V gene is TRBV7-2, the J gene TRBJ1-2; 9 positions match TRBD1. The CDR3 length is 13 residues. In germline, CDR1 is SGHTA, CDR2 FQGNSA. Trimming cost V 5 bases and J 8 bases; bases outside gene matches: 6. For the CDR3, the DNA is TGTGCCAGCAGCCTCCGGGACAGGGACGGCTACACCTTC. It encodes CASSLRDRDGYTF.

The rearrangement uses TRBV5-1 and TRBJ1-1; maybe TRBD1 (6 bases). The germline V and J ends were trimmed by 4 bases and 0 bases, with 16 bases remaining between them. The CDR3 length is 16 residues. CDR1 SGHRS and CDR2 YFSETQ come from the germline V gene. CDR3 sequence (DNA): TGCGCCAGCAGCCGGGGGGCGCCCGATATGAACACTGAAGCTTTCTTT. Its translation is CASSRGAPDMNTEAFF.

V is TRBV7-9 and J is TRBJ1-2; D gene ambiguous. V was shortened by 5 bases and J by 5 bases, with 18 bases between the two germline ends. Germline values: CDR1 SEHNR, CDR2 FQNEAQ (reference sequence). The CDR3 spans 15 residues. CDR3 in DNA: TGTGCCAGCAGCACTTCTCGGGAAGTTCGATATGGCTACACCTTC. Translation: CASSTSREVRYGYTF. Drawing the rest from reference TRBV7-9 and TRBJ1-2, the complete variable domain is DTGVSQNPRHKITKRGQNVTFRCDPISEHNRLYWYRQTLGQGPEFLTYFQNEAQLEKSRLLSDRFSAERPKGSFSTLEIQRTEQGDSAMYLCASSTSREVRYGYTFGSGTRLTVV.